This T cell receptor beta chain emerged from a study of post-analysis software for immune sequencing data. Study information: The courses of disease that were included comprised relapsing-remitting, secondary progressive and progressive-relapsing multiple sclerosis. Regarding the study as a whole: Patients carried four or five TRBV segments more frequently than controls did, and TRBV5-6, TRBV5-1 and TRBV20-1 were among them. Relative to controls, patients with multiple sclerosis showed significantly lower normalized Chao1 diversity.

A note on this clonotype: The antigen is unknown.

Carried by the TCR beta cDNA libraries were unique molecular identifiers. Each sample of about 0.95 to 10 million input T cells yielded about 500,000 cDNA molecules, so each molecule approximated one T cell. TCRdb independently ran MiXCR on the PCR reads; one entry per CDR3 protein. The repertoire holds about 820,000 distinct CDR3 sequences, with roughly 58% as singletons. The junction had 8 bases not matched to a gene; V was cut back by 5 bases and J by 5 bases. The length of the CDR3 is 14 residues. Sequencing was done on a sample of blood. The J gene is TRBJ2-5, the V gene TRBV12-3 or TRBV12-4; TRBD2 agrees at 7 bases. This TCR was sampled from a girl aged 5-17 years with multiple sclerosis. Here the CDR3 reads CASSRGVGRETQYF. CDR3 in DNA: TGTGCCAGCAGTAGAGGGGTCGGGAGGGAGACCCAGTACTTC.